This T cell receptor beta chain stems from a study of shared clonotypes between healthy human individuals. CDR1 is SGHRS, CDR2 YFSETQ, per germline. V was clipped by 3 bases and J by 6 bases, with 7 bases between them. CDR3 length: 12 amino acids. The assay used deep level. Replicate PCRs from sorted subsets contained around 200 ng DNA, which is tens of thousands of T cell genomes. TCRdb's copy holds only in-frame clones and misses some; the assay was immunoSEQ multiplex PCR. The sample contains fewer than 1.6 million clones, 98% of which appear only once. V usage is TRBV5-1 and J usage is TRBJ2-1; possibly TRBD2 for D (5 bases). The sequence was obtained from a man between 25 and 39 years old in good health. Material: naive CD4+ T cells sorted from blood. Subset of the sample: CD45RA+ positively selected. CDR3 coding DNA: TGCGCCAGCAGCTCGGACTTCAATGAGCAGTTCTTC. This translates into CASSSDFNEQFF.